The source of this T cell receptor beta chain is a study of beta chain features in type 1 diabetes. General study findings and limits: Shorter TCRB CDR3s, moderately but significantly so, marked every one of the four CD4+ subsets in Type 1 diabetes patients.

Since all of the isolated RNA was reverse transcribed, expressed TCRB transcripts were what got sequenced. Produced via immunoSEQ multiplex PCR; TCRdb's table is partial and in-frame only. The sample comprises a few hundred thousand clones, about 12% of which are singletons, and around 0.01% rests with the top ten. This clone showed up just a few times. No antigen is known for it. Material: naive CD4+ T cells from blood. This clonotype was sampled from a woman between 18 and 30 years old with type 1 diabetes.

DNA of the CDR3: TGTGCCACGGGGGGCGGTGGGGCCAACGTCCTGACTTTC. Its protein is CATGGGGANVLTF. J is TRBJ2-6 and V is TRBV10-3, with D possibly matching TRBD2 (7 bases). The CDR3 is made up of 13 amino acids. Per germline, CDR1 ENHRY and CDR2 SYGVKD. V was shortened by 10 bases and J by 3 bases, with 10 bases between the two germline ends.